The TCR beta chain under discussion was sequenced for a study of T-cell reconstitution after alpha-beta-depleted transplantation in children. The CDR3 covers 17 residues. From germline, CDR1 is LNHNV and CDR2 YYDKDF (reference sequence). With 3 bases removed from V and 2 bases from J, the gap between germline ends came to 19 bases. Library preparation (for TCRbeta) was performed with unique molecular identifiers. TCRdb ran MiXCR on the PCR reads and lists one entry per CDR3 protein. The sample records roughly 500,000 distinct CDR3 sequences, roughly an eighth being singletons. The starting material was PBMCs from the stem cell graft donor, obtained from the stem cell graft. The chain uses TRBV15 and TRBJ1-1; D is unresolved. The receptor's source is a human donor who donated a stem cell graft to a child with combined immunodeficiency. CDR3 DNA: TGTGCCACCAGCAGGCCGGAGGGCCGGAGTTTTAACACTGAAGCTTTCTTT. As protein: CATSRPEGRSFNTEAFF.